The 30 T cell receptor beta chains presented below share a single source sample, sequenced in a study of blood T cell repertoires in COVID-19. Assay used: immunoSEQ multiplex PCR; TCRdb lists only in-frame clones, some missing. The sample has roughly 570,000 clones, about 89% seen once. Sequences were obtained from peripheral blood. Every receptor here comes from a woman aged 45-65 years with COVID-19, enrolled during active disease.

This clone was seen a handful of times. Additional DNA sequences in this sample encode the identical CDR3. The chain couples TRBV6-5 to TRBJ1-6; the D is unclear. This CDR3 is built from 12 residues. CDR1 is MNHEY, CDR2 SVGAGI, per germline. The V end lost 2 bases, the J end lost 7 bases, and 3 bases lay between the germline ends. CDR3 amino acids: CASSYLNSPLHF. The CDR3 DNA sequence: TGTGCCAGCAGTTACCTGAATTCACCCCTCCACTTT.

The CDR3 coding sequence is TGTGCCAGCAGTGTGGGGACACCTCCCACAGATACGCAGTATTTT. Translating it yields CASSVGTPPTDTQYF. The chain carries TRBV27 and TRBJ2-3, with a weak D call TRBD1 (6 bases). This CDR3 comprises 15 residues. CDR1 is MNHEY and CDR2 is SMNVEV in the germline V gene (reference sequence). Trimming pared 5 bases from V and 2 bases from J, leaving 14 bases between.

J is TRBJ1-6 and V is TRBV6-2 or TRBV6-3; 8 nucleotides match TRBD1. V was clipped by 2 bases and J by 7 bases; unmatched bases: 4. Germline CDR1 and CDR2: MNHEY and SVGEGT. This CDR3 spans 15 amino acids. CDR3 residues: CASSYGRTGNSPLHF. The CDR3 DNA reads TGTGCCAGCAGTTACGGCCGGACAGGGAATTCACCCCTCCACTTT.

The J gene is TRBJ2-7, the V gene TRBV7-3; no reliable D call. Trimming pared 6 bases from V and 3 bases from J, leaving 12 bases between. The CDR3 has 13 residues. The germline V gene encodes CDR1 SGHTA and CDR2 FQGTGA. CDR3 sequence: CASSRAPSYEQYF. As DNA, the CDR3 is TGTGCCAGCAGTAGAGCTCCAAGCTACGAGCAGTACTTC. The variable domain in full, completed from reference TRBV7-3 and TRBJ2-7, reads GAGVSQTPSNKVTEKGKYVELRCDPISGHTALYWYRQSLGQGPEFLIYFQGTGAADDSGLPNDRFFAVRPEGSVSTLKIQRTERGDSAVYLCASSRAPSYEQYFGPGTRLTVT.

The V and J genes are TRBV7-2 and TRBJ2-3, with 8 bases matching TRBD2. Germline loops: CDR1 SGHTA, CDR2 FQGNSA. The CDR3 has 15 residues. The J segment lost 8 bases and the V segment lost 1 base, leaving 8 bases of the junction unmatched. CDR3 coding DNA: TGTGCCAGCAGCTTAGGCGGGGGGCCAGACGGTACGCAGTATTTT. This gives the protein CASSLGGGPDGTQYF.

This chain joins TRBV4-1 and TRBJ1-4; D is uncertain. Deletions cut 6 bases from V and 10 bases from J, with 15 bases between. Germline values: CDR1 MGHRA, CDR2 YSYEKL. This CDR3 spans 13 amino acids. CDR3 sequence (DNA): TGCGCCAGCAGTCCCATGGGAGGGCGAAAACTGTTTTTT. It yields the protein CASSPMGGRKLFF.

The V gene is TRBV6-6, the J gene TRBJ2-1, with a possible D match to TRBD2 (6 bases). The CDR3 contains 15 residues. The V gene lost 6 bases and the J gene lost 3 bases, with 15 bases spanning the gap. CDR1 is MNHNY and CDR2 is SVGAGI in the germline V gene (reference sequence). The DNA for the CDR3 is TGTGCCAGCAGCCCCTGGGCGGGAATCTACAATGAGCAGTTCTTC. Its translation: CASSPWAGIYNEQFF.

V gene TRBV6-2 or TRBV6-3 combines with J gene TRBJ2-1, with 9 bases aligning to TRBD1. V shed 2 bases and J 10 bases; nucleotides not matched to a gene: 3. The CDR3 has 13 residues. The germline gives CDR1 MNHEY, CDR2 SVGEGT. In nucleotides, the CDR3 is TGTGCCAGCAGTTACGGGACAGGGTTAGAGCAGTTCTTC. It is translated as CASSYGTGLEQFF.

The rearrangement links TRBV28 to TRBJ2-3; the D gene is possibly TRBD2 (6 bases). V dropped 8 bases and J dropped 5 bases, with 17 bases sitting between them. The CDR3 consists of 14 residues. Germline CDR1 is MDHEN and CDR2 is SYDVKM. The CDR3, as DNA: TGTGCCAGCGGAACAGCGCAGGAGGGAGATACGCAGTATTTT. Translated: CASGTAQEGDTQYF. The full variable domain, in which reference TRBV28 and TRBJ2-3 provide the parts outside the CDR3, is DVKVTQSSRYLVKRTGEKVFLECVQDMDHENMFWYRQDPGLGLRLIYFSYDVKMKEKGDIPEGYSVSREKKERFSLILESASTNQTSMYLCASGTAQEGDTQYFGPGTRLTVL.

Points on this clone: This specimen includes other DNA sequences encoding the same CDR3. This sequence joins TRBV7-8 and TRBJ1-3; 8 nucleotides agree with TRBD1. The germline V gene has CDR1 SGHVS and CDR2 FQNEAQ. The CDR3 is 14 residues long. V shed 1 base and J 4 bases; nucleotides not matched to a gene: 0. The CDR3 nucleotides read TGTGCCAGCAGCTTAGGGACAGGGGGAAACACCATATATTTT. Protein sequence: CASSLGTGGNTIYF.

The rearrangement joins TRBV19 to TRBJ2-7, with 10 positions matching TRBD1. The CDR3 totals 14 residues. Trimming cost V 5 bases and J 5 bases; bases outside gene matches: 6. The germline V gene has CDR1 LNHDA and CDR2 SQIVND (reference sequence). For the CDR3, the DNA is TGTGCCAGTAGTGCCCAGGGGACAGGGGACGAGCAGTACTTC. Amino acids: CASSAQGTGDEQYF. Combining the CDR3 with reference TRBV19 and TRBJ2-7 gives the whole variable domain DGGITQSPKYLFRKEGQNVTLSCEQNLNHDAMYWYRQDPGQGLRLIYYSQIVNDFQKGDIAEGYSVSREKKESFPLTVTSAQKNPTAFYLCASSAQGTGDEQYFGPGTRLTVT.

The chain links TRBV30 to TRBJ1-5, with D possibly being TRBD1 (6 bases). There are 15 residues in the CDR3. Trimming stripped 1 base from V and 1 base from J, with 11 bases between. Germline V gives CDR1 GTSNPN, CDR2 SVGIG (reference sequence). CDR3: CAWSDPGTSNQPQHF. The CDR3, as DNA: TGTGCCTGGAGTGATCCAGGGACAAGCAATCAGCCCCAGCATTTT.

V is TRBV6-5 and J is TRBJ2-7; 9 bases map to TRBD1. The CDR3 has 15 residues. Trimming removed 4 bases from V and 2 bases from J; junction bases left unmatched: 6. Germline values: CDR1 MNHEY, CDR2 SVGAGI. The CDR3 spells CASSSQTGGPYEQYF. The CDR3, as DNA: TGTGCCAGCAGTTCACAGACAGGGGGTCCCTACGAGCAGTACTTC.

The rearrangement links TRBV2 to TRBJ1-6; 7 nucleotides match TRBD1. Trimming took 4 bases from V and 7 from J; bases not matched to a gene: 4. The CDR3 extends over 14 amino acids. The germline V gene encodes CDR1 SNHLY and CDR2 FYNNEI. CDR3 sequence reads: CASSARQGNSPLHF. The CDR3 nucleotides are TGTGCCAGCAGTGCTAGACAGGGAAATTCACCCCTCCACTTT.

The gene calls are TRBV5-1 and TRBJ2-7; 7 bases agree with TRBD1. With V trimmed by 1 base and J by 2 bases, 3 bases remained unmatched. This CDR3 comprises 14 residues. CDR1 is SGHRS, CDR2 YFSETQ, per germline. The CDR3 region has the DNA TGCGCCAGCAGCTTGACAGGGGAAGCCTACGAGCAGTACTTC. Translated: CASSLTGEAYEQYF.

In this sample, this clone turned up a few times. The CDR3 DNA reads as TGTGCCAGTAGTATGTCAGGGCCCTACGAGCAGTACTTC. Residues: CASSMSGPYEQYF. The chain joins TRBV19 to TRBJ2-7; D might be TRBD1 (5 bases). Germline V gene sequence: CDR1 LNHDA, CDR2 SQIVND (reference sequence). This CDR3 has 13 residues. Trimming pared 3 bases from V and 2 bases from J, leaving 8 bases between.

This chain connects TRBV5-4 to TRBJ2-2, with 8 bases aligning to TRBD1. The length of the CDR3 is 13 residues. Germline V gene lookup returns CDR1 SGHNT and CDR2 YYREEE (reference sequence). The V segment lost 2 bases and the J segment 6 bases; nucleotides outside the gene matches: 0. The DNA of the CDR3 is TGTGCCAGCAGCTTCAGGGGGCCCGGGGAGCTGTTTTTT. It yields the protein CASSFRGPGELFF.

The rearrangement uses TRBV4-1 and TRBJ2-2, with TRBD2 matching over 12 bases. With 2 bases clipped from V and 0 bases from J, the junction kept 7 bases outside the gene matches. The CDR3 totals 19 residues. Germline V gene lookup returns CDR1 MGHRA and CDR2 YSYEKL. The CDR3 DNA is TGCGCCAGCAGCCAACTCGGACTAGCGGGGCCCTCGAACACCGGGGAGCTGTTTTTT. Protein: CASSQLGLAGPSNTGELFF.

This rearrangement joins TRBV30 to TRBJ2-7; 9 bases match TRBD2. The CDR3 contains 16 residues. CDR1 is GTSNPN, CDR2 SVGIG, per germline (reference sequence). V lost 3 bases and J lost 0; bases outside the gene matches: 9. The DNA of the CDR3 is TGTGCCTGGAGCGGAGCGGGGGGCCGAAGCTCCTACGAGCAGTACTTC. It specifies CAWSGAGGRSSYEQYF. Variable domain in full (rest from reference TRBV30 and TRBJ2-7): SQTIHQWPATLVQPVGSPLSLECTVEGTSNPNLYWYRQAAGRGLQLLFYSVGIGQISSEVPQNLSASRPQDRQFILSSKKLLLSDSGFYLCAWSGAGGRSSYEQYFGPGTRLTVT.

The V and J genes are TRBV5-1 and TRBJ1-1; 8 positions match TRBD1. Unmatched junction bases numbered 7, after V lost 4 bases and J lost 8 bases. CDR3 length: 13 amino acids. CDR1 is SGHRS and CDR2 is YFSETQ in the germline V gene. CDR3 coding DNA: TGCGCCAGCAGCCGAACCGGGACAGGAGAAGCTTTCTTT. Its protein is CASSRTGTGEAFF. The whole variable domain, remainder taken from reference TRBV5-1 and TRBJ1-1, is KAGVTQTPRYLIKTRGQQVTLSCSPISGHRSVSWYQQTPGQGLQFLFEYFSETQRNKGNFPGRFSGRQFSNSRSEMNVSTLELGDSALYLCASSRTGTGEAFFGQGTRLTVV.

The V and J genes are TRBV4-1 and TRBJ2-1; D is possibly TRBD2 (5 bases). The ends were cut back, 1 base at V and 3 bases at J, with 10 bases in the middle. The length of the CDR3 is 15 residues. Germline V gene lookup returns CDR1 MGHRA and CDR2 YSYEKL. CDR3 nucleotide sequence: TGCGCCAGCAGCCAAGTCGGAGCGGTCTACAATGAGCAGTTCTTC. Its protein product is CASSQVGAVYNEQFF.

The chain is built from TRBV6-5 and TRBJ1-1, with unresolved D. Germline V gene lookup returns CDR1 MNHEY and CDR2 SVGAGI. The CDR3 consists of 14 residues. V lost 0 bases and J lost 4, with 9 bases in between. For the CDR3, the DNA is TGTGCCAGCAGTTACTCGCCGGGAAGCACTGAAGCTTTCTTT. Its protein is CASSYSPGSTEAFF.

The chain couples TRBV7-9 to TRBJ1-3, with D uncertain. The CDR3 spans 17 residues. V was clipped by 1 base and J by 0 bases, with 13 bases between them. CDR1 is SEHNR and CDR2 is FQNEAQ in the germline V gene (reference sequence). CDR3 protein: CASSLGGGATSGNTIYF. DNA for the CDR3: TGTGCCAGCAGCTTAGGAGGAGGCGCTACCTCTGGAAACACCATATATTTT.

This clone occurred a few times. The chain couples TRBV5-4 to TRBJ1-6; 7 bases fit TRBD1. CDR1 and CDR2 (germline): SGHNT, YYREEE (reference sequence). This CDR3 spans 16 amino acids. Losses at the gene ends were 3 bases for V and 8 bases for J; bases not matched to a gene: 11. CDR3 residues: CASSYPLTGEHSPLHF. CDR3 nucleotides: TGTGCCAGCAGCTACCCTCTTACAGGGGAGCATTCACCCCTCCACTTT.

V gene TRBV27 combines with J gene TRBJ2-5, with 12 bases aligning to TRBD1. J lost 2 bases, V lost 7 bases, and 5 bases had no gene match. CDR3 length equals 15 residues. Germline-derived CDR1 and CDR2 are MNHEY and SMNVEV (reference sequence). DNA of the CDR3: TGTGCCAGCAACACGGGACAGGGGGCTCAAGAGACCCAGTACTTC. Translation: CASNTGQGAQETQYF.

This chain uses TRBV29-1 with TRBJ2-5; D is possibly TRBD1 (5 bases). Germline lookup yields CDR1 SQVTM and CDR2 ANQGSEA. V dropped 6 bases and J dropped 3 bases, with 17 bases sitting between them. This CDR3 is 14 amino acids long. The CDR3 sequence: CSVRRQGAEETQYF. CDR3 in DNA: TGCAGCGTCCGAAGGCAGGGTGCGGAAGAGACCCAGTACTTC.

The rearrangement links TRBV5-1 to TRBJ1-6; no reliable D call. The germline V gene encodes CDR1 SGHRS and CDR2 YFSETQ. V was shortened by 4 bases and J by 0 bases, with 11 bases between the two germline ends. The CDR3 runs 16 residues. The CDR3 loop is CASSLEMSSYNSPLHF. In DNA form, the CDR3 reads TGCGCCAGCAGCCTGGAAATGAGCTCCTATAATTCACCCCTCCACTTT.

V usage is TRBV5-1 and J usage is TRBJ2-1; D not resolved. Germline V CDR1 and CDR2: SGHRS, YFSETQ. Deletions cut 4 bases from V and 8 bases from J, with 22 bases between. The length of the CDR3 is 16 residues. Here the CDR3 DNA reads TGCGCCAGCAGCCTGGGTCGGTCCCCCGGCGGCGATGAGCAGTTCTTC. Translating gives CASSLGRSPGGDEQFF.

This sequence joins TRBV19 and TRBJ2-3; 11 positions agree with TRBD2. J gave up 4 bases and V 1 base, and 4 bases lay outside the gene matches. CDR3 length equals 16 residues. Germline values: CDR1 LNHDA, CDR2 SQIVND (reference sequence). The CDR3 DNA reads as TGTGCCAGTAGTATAGTGGCTAGCGGGGGGCCAGATACGCAGTATTTT. As protein: CASSIVASGGPDTQYF. The whole variable domain, filled in from reference TRBV19 and TRBJ2-3, reads DGGITQSPKYLFRKEGQNVTLSCEQNLNHDAMYWYRQDPGQGLRLIYYSQIVNDFQKGDIAEGYSVSREKKESFPLTVTSAQKNPTAFYLCASSIVASGGPDTQYFGPGTRLTVL.

This chain links TRBV5-1 with TRBJ2-1; TRBD2 is a possible D gene (6 bases). Per germline, CDR1 SGHRS and CDR2 YFSETQ. The CDR3 contains 16 residues. Trimming took off 0 bases at V and 8 bases at J, with 18 bases between the two ends. CDR3 sequence (DNA): TGCGCCAGCAGCTTGGGGCCGGGGGTAGCTTCAGATGAGCAGTTCTTC. Its translation: CASSLGPGVASDEQFF.